Each of the 8 T cell receptor beta chains below was sequenced from the same sample in a study of identical twins. TCRdb independently ran MiXCR on the 5' RACE reads; one entry per CDR3 protein. The sample shows hundreds of thousands of distinct CDR3 sequences, 8% to 9% of them seen only once. The sample was also linked to a second study, of yellow fever vaccine responses in identical twins.

Material: PBMCs. The origin of the receptors is a young woman in good health.

Ten or more counts support this clonotype. The chain links TRBV12-3 or TRBV12-4 to TRBJ2-1, with D unclear. V was trimmed by 6 bases and J by 5 bases, leaving 11 bases between them. The CDR3 is 13 residues long. The chain's CDR3 is CASRDPPNNEQFF. The CDR3 DNA sequence: TGTGCCAGCAGGGACCCCCCAAACAATGAGCAGTTCTTC.

The J gene is TRBJ1-1, the V gene TRBV5-1, with 7 bases identical to TRBD1. Trimming at V came to 3 bases and at J to 1 base, leaving 12 bases not matched to a gene. The CDR3 covers 17 residues. Germline CDR1 and CDR2: SGHRS and YFSETQ. CDR3 amino acids: CASSSPPGQRTNTEAFF. The DNA of the CDR3 is TGCGCCAGCAGCTCCCCCCCGGGACAGAGAACGAACACTGAAGCTTTCTTT.

This clonotype was picked up a small number of times. The chain combines TRBV29-1 with TRBJ2-7, with D uncertain. Germline CDR1 SQVTM, CDR2 ANQGSEA. V dropped 4 bases and J dropped 2 bases, with 6 bases sitting between them. The CDR3 sequence is 11 residues long. CDR3 sequence reads: CSVGTTYEQYF. The CDR3 DNA reads TGCAGCGTTGGTACTACCTACGAGCAGTACTTC.

This clonotype has a count of ten or more. The CDR3 DNA is TGTGCCAGCAGCCTAAATCCTAGCGGTTCCGGGGAGCTGTTTTTT. Translated, it gives CASSLNPSGSGELFF. The chain couples TRBV12-3 or TRBV12-4 to TRBJ2-2; 7 bases agree with TRBD2. Trimming at V came to 6 bases and at J to 6 bases, leaving 10 bases not matched to a gene. The CDR3 contains 15 residues.

This clonotype was detected ten times or more. This CDR3 is CASSGPGSNYEQYF. CDR3 sequence (DNA): TGTGCCAGCAGTGGGCCCGGGTCCAACTACGAGCAGTACTTC. This sequence joins TRBV6-1 and TRBJ2-7; no definite D call. Germline lookup yields CDR1 MNHNS and CDR2 SASEGT. This CDR3 contains 14 residues. The V end was cut by 4 bases, the J end by 3 bases, with 13 bases between.

This clonotype was counted only a few times. J is TRBJ2-3 and V is TRBV7-2; D is uncertain. The germline CDR1 and CDR2 sequences are SGHTA and FQGNSA. The CDR3 contains 15 residues. V lost 2 bases to trimming and J lost 7 bases, with 16 bases between them. The CDR3 DNA is TGTGCCAGCAGCTTAACGAGGATCCCTTCCTATACGCAGTATTTT. Its translation is CASSLTRIPSYTQYF.

As regards this clonotype: Lacking the conserved final phenylalanine or tryptophan, this CDR3 likely reflects a read error. The chain recombines TRBV25-1 with TRBJ2-2; the D gene is possibly TRBD1 (6 bases). CDR3 length: 15 amino acids. The V end was cut by 3 bases, the J end by 7 bases, with 15 bases between. The V gene's germline CDR1 is MGHDK and CDR2 SYGVNS. The CDR3 is CASSEVTGKDGELFL. CDR3 sequence (DNA): TGTGCCAGCAGTGAGGTAACAGGGAAGGACGGGGAGCTGTTTCTT.

This clonotype was counted at least ten times. The chain is built from TRBV2 and TRBJ2-1; 12 nucleotides align to TRBD2. From germline, CDR1 is SNHLY and CDR2 FYNNEI. Trimming took 6 bases from V and 7 from J; bases not matched to a gene: 7. The CDR3 sequence is 15 residues long. The CDR3 DNA is TGTGCCAGCAGCCCCCTAGCGGGAGGGCCGAATGAGCAGTTCTTC. Amino acids: CASSPLAGGPNEQFF.